This passage covers 14 T cell receptor beta chains from one sample sequenced in a study of blood T cell repertoires in COVID-19. The repertoire was sequenced with immunoSEQ multiplex PCR; TCRdb's copy has only in-frame clones and lacks some. The table shows approximately 350,000 clones, with roughly 84% occurring only once. The sample consisted of PBMCs or T cells enriched from blood (not recorded which). The source is a woman aged 30 to 39 who had recovered from COVID-19.

The CDR3 reads CASSPRDRGPYNSPLHF. CDR3 in DNA: TGTGCCAGCTCACCTCGAGACAGGGGGCCCTATAATTCACCCCTCCACTTT. The chain recombines TRBV18 with TRBJ1-6; 10 bases match TRBD1. This CDR3 contains 17 residues. Trimming at V came to 3 bases and at J to 2 bases, leaving 4 bases not matched to a gene. Germline CDR1 and CDR2: KGHSH and LQKENI.

The rearrangement joins TRBV4-1 to TRBJ2-5; 11 bases align to TRBD2. Trimming cost V 3 bases and J 1 base; bases outside gene matches: 4. CDR3 length equals 16 residues. Germline-derived CDR1 and CDR2 are MGHRA and YSYEKL. The CDR3 is CASSHLTSGAQETQYF. CDR3 in DNA: TGCGCCAGCAGCCACTTGACTAGCGGGGCCCAAGAGACCCAGTACTTC.

The chain couples TRBV27 to TRBJ1-2, with 8 bases lining up with TRBD1. This CDR3 has 14 amino acids. CDR1 is MNHEY and CDR2 is SMNVEV in the germline V gene (reference sequence). With 4 bases clipped from V and 4 bases from J, the junction kept 5 bases outside the gene matches. DNA of the CDR3: TGTGCCAGCAGTTCTGGACAGGGCCCCTATGGCTACACCTTC. Translation: CASSSGQGPYGYTF.

This chain uses TRBV13 with TRBJ1-2, with TRBD1 matching 8 bases. This CDR3 comprises 13 residues. V trimming: 4 bases; J trimming: 12 bases; junction bases outside the gene matches: 10. Germline V gives CDR1 PRHDT, CDR2 FYEKMQ (reference sequence). The CDR3 is CASSSGQGGLNTF. The DNA for the CDR3 is TGTGCCAGCAGCTCCGGACAGGGAGGGTTGAACACCTTC.

This clone was observed a few times. This chain joins TRBV5-1 and TRBJ2-7; 8 bases are shared with TRBD2. V dropped 4 bases and J dropped 2; count of bases not matched to a gene: 5. The germline gives CDR1 SGHRS, CDR2 YFSETQ. CDR3 length: 14 residues. Here the CDR3 reads CASSPGGPPYEQYF. CDR3 DNA sequence: TGCGCCAGCAGCCCGGGGGGGCCCCCCTACGAGCAGTACTTC.

The V call is TRBV10-3, the J call TRBJ2-3, with TRBD2 matching over 9 bases. The CDR3 length is 14 residues. The V segment lost 3 bases and the J segment 4 bases; nucleotides outside the gene matches: 2. Per germline, CDR1 ENHRY and CDR2 SYGVKD. The CDR3 protein is CAISEGTSSDTQYF. The CDR3 nucleotides read TGTGCCATCAGTGAAGGGACTAGCTCAGATACGCAGTATTTT.

This chain links TRBV7-6 with TRBJ2-7; possible D gene TRBD2, 5 bases. The CDR3 consists of 12 residues. The germline V gene encodes CDR1 SGHVS and CDR2 FNYEAQ. Trimming pared 2 bases from V and 4 bases from J, leaving 6 bases between. The CDR3 DNA sequence: TGTGCCAGCAGCTTAAGCGGATACGAGCAGTACTTC. Translating gives CASSLSGYEQYF.

The genes are TRBV5-4 and TRBJ2-1; 10 bases line up with TRBD2. The CDR3 covers 17 residues. With V trimmed by 4 bases and J by 4 bases, 11 bases remained unmatched. Germline V lookup: CDR1 SGHNT, CDR2 YYREEE (reference sequence). CDR3 nucleotides: TGTGCCAGCAGCCCCACCTCCGGGACTAGCGCTTACAATGAGCAGTTCTTC. Translating it yields CASSPTSGTSAYNEQFF.

The CDR3 is CASSPSGEANTEAFF. As DNA, the CDR3 is TGCGCCAGCAGCCCCTCCGGGGAGGCCAACACTGAAGCTTTCTTT. The chain couples TRBV10-1 to TRBJ1-1; D ambiguous. Trimming took off 6 bases at V and 2 bases at J, with 16 bases between the two ends. CDR3 size: 15 residues. In germline, CDR1 is WNHNN, CDR2 SYGVQD (reference sequence).

This chain joins TRBV19 and TRBJ2-7; 12 bases are shared with TRBD2. V was pared by 3 bases and J by 5 bases, with 5 bases of the junction left unmatched. The CDR3 is made up of 15 amino acids. The germline CDR1 and CDR2 sequences are LNHDA and SQIVND (reference sequence). The CDR3 sequence: CASSIVSSGRDEQYF. The CDR3 region has the DNA TGTGCCAGTAGTATTGTTTCTAGCGGGAGGGACGAGCAGTACTTC.

The V gene is TRBV2, the J gene TRBJ1-2; D possibly corresponds to TRBD1 (5 bases). The CDR3 loop spans 14 amino acids. The germline gives CDR1 SNHLY, CDR2 FYNNEI. V shed 2 bases and J shed 5 bases, with 12 bases lying between them. The CDR3 bases are TGTGCCAGCAGTGAACCCCAGACAGCTTATGGCTACACCTTC. Its protein is CASSEPQTAYGYTF.

The CDR3 coding sequence is TGCGCCAGCAGCTTGGGAGGGCTTAGCACAGATACGCAGTATTTT. This gives the protein CASSLGGLSTDTQYF. The chain couples TRBV5-1 to TRBJ2-3; a weak D match, TRBD2 (5 bases). V dropped 0 bases and J dropped 0 bases, with 8 bases sitting between them. Germline lookup yields CDR1 SGHRS and CDR2 YFSETQ. The CDR3 totals 15 residues. Full variable domain (rest looked up from reference TRBV5-1 and TRBJ2-3): KAGVTQTPRYLIKTRGQQVTLSCSPISGHRSVSWYQQTPGQGLQFLFEYFSETQRNKGNFPGRFSGRQFSNSRSEMNVSTLELGDSALYLCASSLGGLSTDTQYFGPGTRLTVL.

This sequence joins TRBV7-2 and TRBJ2-3; TRBD2 agrees at 9 bases. The CDR3 is 14 amino acids. The J segment lost 5 bases and the V segment lost 3 bases, leaving 3 bases of the junction unmatched. CDR1 is SGHTA and CDR2 is FQGNSA in the germline V gene. CDR3 coding DNA: TGTGCCAGCAGCTTTGTACTAGCGGGAGATACGCAGTATTTT. This gives the protein CASSFVLAGDTQYF.

CDR3 in DNA: TGTGCCAGCAGCTCGGGAGTTAACTATGGCTACACCTTC. Residues: CASSSGVNYGYTF. J is TRBJ1-2 and V is TRBV5-6; D is unresolved. The CDR3 spans 13 residues. Germline V CDR1 and CDR2: SGHDT, YYEEEE. The ends were cut back, 3 bases at V and 1 base at J, with 7 bases in the middle. The whole variable domain, filled in from reference TRBV5-6 and TRBJ1-2, reads DAGVTQSPTHLIKTRGQQVTLRCSPKSGHDTVSWYQQALGQGPQFIFQYYEEEERQRGNFPDRFSGHQFPNYSSELNVNALLLGDSALYLCASSSGVNYGYTFGSGTRLTVV.